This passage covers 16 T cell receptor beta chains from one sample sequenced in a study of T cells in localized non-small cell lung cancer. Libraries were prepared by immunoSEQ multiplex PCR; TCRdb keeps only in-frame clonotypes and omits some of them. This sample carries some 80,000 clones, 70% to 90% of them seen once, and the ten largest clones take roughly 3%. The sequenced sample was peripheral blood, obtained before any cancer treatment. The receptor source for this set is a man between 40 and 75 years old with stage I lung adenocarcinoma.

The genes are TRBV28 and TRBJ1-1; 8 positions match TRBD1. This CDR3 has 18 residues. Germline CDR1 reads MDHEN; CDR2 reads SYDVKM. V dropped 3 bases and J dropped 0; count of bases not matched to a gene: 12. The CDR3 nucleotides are TGTGCCAGCAGTTTGGGGCCGTACTCGGGACAGGTGAACACTGAAGCTTTCTTT. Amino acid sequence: CASSLGPYSGQVNTEAFF.

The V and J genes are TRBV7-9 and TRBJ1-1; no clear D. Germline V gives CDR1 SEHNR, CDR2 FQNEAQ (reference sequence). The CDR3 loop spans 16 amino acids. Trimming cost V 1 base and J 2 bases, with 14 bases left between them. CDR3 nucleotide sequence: TGTGCCAGCAGCTTAGTCGATTACTACGGAAACACTGAAGCTTTCTTT. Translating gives CASSLVDYYGNTEAFF.

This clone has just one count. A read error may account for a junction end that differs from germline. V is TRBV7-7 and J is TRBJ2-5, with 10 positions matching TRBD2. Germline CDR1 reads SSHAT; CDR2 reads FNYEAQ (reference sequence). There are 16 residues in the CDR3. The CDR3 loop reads CASSLNELAGPETQYF. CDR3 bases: TGTGCTAGCAGCTTAAACGAACTAGCGGGACCAGAGACCCAGTACTTC.

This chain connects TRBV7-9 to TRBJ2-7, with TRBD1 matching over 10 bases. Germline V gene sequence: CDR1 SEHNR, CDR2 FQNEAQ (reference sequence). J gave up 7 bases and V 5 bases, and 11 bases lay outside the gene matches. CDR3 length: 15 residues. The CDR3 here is CASSQTDRGLGEQYF. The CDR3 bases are TGTGCCAGCAGCCAAACAGACAGGGGGCTGGGTGAGCAGTACTTC.

In DNA form, the CDR3 reads TGTGCCAGCAGTTACAGGGAAGCAGATACGCAGTATTTT. Translation gives CASSYREADTQYF. The rearrangement links TRBV9 to TRBJ2-3; TRBD1 is a possible D gene (6 bases). Trimming removed 5 bases from V and 4 bases from J, with 11 bases in between. CDR1 and CDR2 (germline): SGDLS, YYNGEE. This CDR3 region has 13 residues.

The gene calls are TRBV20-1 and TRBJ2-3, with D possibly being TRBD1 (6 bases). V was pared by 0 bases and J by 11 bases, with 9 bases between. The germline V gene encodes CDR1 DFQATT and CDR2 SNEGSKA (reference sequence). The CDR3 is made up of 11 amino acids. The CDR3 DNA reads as TGCAGTGCTAGAGAATACAGGGAGCAGTATTTT. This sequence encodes CSAREYREQYF.

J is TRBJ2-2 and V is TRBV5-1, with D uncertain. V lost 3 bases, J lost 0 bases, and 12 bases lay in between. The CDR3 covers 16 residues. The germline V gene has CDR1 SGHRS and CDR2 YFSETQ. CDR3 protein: CASSSGATANTGELFF. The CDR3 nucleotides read TGCGCCAGCAGCTCCGGAGCCACCGCGAACACCGGGGAGCTGTTTTTT.

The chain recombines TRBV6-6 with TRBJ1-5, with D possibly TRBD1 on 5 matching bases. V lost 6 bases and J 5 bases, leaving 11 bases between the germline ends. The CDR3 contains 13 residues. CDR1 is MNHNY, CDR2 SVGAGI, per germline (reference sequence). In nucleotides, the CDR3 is TGTGCCAGCAGCCACCGACAGTATCAGCCCCAGCATTTT. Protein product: CASSHRQYQPQHF.

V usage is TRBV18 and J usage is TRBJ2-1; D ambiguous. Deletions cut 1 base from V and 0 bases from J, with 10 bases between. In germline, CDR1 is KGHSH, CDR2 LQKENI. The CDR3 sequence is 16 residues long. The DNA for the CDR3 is TGTGCCAGCTCACCACGCAAGATAAGCTCCTACAATGAGCAGTTCTTC. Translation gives CASSPRKISSYNEQFF. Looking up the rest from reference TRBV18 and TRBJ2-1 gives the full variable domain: NAGVMQNPRHLVRRRGQEARLRCSPMKGHSHVYWYRQLPEEGLKFMVYLQKENIIDESGMPKERFSAEFPKEGPSILRIQQVVRGDSAAYFCASSPRKISSYNEQFFGPGTRLTVL.

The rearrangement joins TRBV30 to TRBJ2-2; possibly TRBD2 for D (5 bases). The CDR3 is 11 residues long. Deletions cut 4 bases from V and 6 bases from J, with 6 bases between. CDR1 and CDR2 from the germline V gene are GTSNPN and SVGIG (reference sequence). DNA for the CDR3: TGTGCCTGGACCGGGGCCGGGGAGCTGTTTTTT. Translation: CAWTGAGELFF.

The CDR3 sequence is CASSSPGTGEKLFF. The CDR3, as DNA: TGTGCCAGCAGCTCCCCCGGGACAGGAGAAAAACTGTTTTTT. The chain has TRBV11-2 and TRBJ1-4; 8 bases map to TRBD1. Germline V gene sequence: CDR1 SGHAT, CDR2 FQNNGV. This CDR3 comprises 14 residues. V lost 4 bases, J lost 8 bases, and 6 bases stayed unmatched.

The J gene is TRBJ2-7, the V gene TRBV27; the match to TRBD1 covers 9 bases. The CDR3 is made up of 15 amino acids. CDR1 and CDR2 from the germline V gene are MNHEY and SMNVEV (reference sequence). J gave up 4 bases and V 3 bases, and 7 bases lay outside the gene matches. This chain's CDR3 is CASSLGQGPLYEQYF. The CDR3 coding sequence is TGTGCCAGCAGTTTGGGACAGGGACCTCTTTACGAGCAGTACTTC.

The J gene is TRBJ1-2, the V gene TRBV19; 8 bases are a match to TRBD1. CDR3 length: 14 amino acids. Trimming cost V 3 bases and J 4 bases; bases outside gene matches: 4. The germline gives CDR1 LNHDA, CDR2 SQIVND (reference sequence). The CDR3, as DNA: TGTGCCAGTAGTATTTCCGGGACAGGCTATGGCTACACCTTC. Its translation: CASSISGTGYGYTF. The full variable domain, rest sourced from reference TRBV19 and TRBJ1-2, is DGGITQSPKYLFRKEGQNVTLSCEQNLNHDAMYWYRQDPGQGLRLIYYSQIVNDFQKGDIAEGYSVSREKKESFPLTVTSAQKNPTAFYLCASSISGTGYGYTFGSGTRLTVV.

Written as DNA, the CDR3 is TGTGCCAGCTCGCCCATCCCGACCCTTGCTAACTATGGCTACACCTTC. Its protein is CASSPIPTLANYGYTF. J is TRBJ1-2 and V is TRBV18; D remains unclear. V gave up 6 bases and J gave up 0 bases, with 17 bases separating them. The CDR3 is 16 residues long. Germline CDR1 is KGHSH and CDR2 is LQKENI.

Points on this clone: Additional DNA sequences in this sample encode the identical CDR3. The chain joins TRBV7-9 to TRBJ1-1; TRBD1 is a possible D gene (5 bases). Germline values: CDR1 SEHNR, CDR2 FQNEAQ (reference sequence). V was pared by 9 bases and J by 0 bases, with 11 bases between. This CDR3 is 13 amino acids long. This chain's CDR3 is CASTGGVNTEAFF. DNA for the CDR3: TGTGCCAGTACGGGGGGAGTGAACACTGAAGCTTTCTTT.

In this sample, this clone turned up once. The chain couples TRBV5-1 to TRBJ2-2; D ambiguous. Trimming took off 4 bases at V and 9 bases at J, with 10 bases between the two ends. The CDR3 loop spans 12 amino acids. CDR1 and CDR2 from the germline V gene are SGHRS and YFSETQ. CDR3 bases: TGCGCCAGCAGCCTCGGGTCGAGGGAGCTGTTTTTT. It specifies CASSLGSRELFF.